This entry features one TCR beta chain sequence. This clone has a single count. No antigen is known for it. Qualities for individual bases were not recorded, and no much larger clone is one base off. This entry belongs to a study of chemoradiotherapy in HPV16-positive cancers (dated by TCRdb to about 2022). Turning to the overall study: Using functional T-cell assays on cells from a couple of HPV16-positive patients, the researchers defined candidate HPV-specific T-cell clones and common TCR motifs. Next, the candidate HPV-specific TCRs and motifs were followed in TCR repertoires from around 92 patients with HPV-related cancers. The study asked whether T-cell immunity to the HPV oncoproteins E6 and E7 changes during chemoradiotherapy and whether this immunity affects survival.

Beyond this particular receptor, the publication reports: In HPV16-positive patients, expansion of HPV-responsive T cells during chemoradiotherapy was associated with improved recurrence-free survival. The survival association was reported for HPV16-positive patients, and the functional definition of HPV-specific T cells was derived from only two HPV16-positive patients. Expansion of candidate HPV-specific clones and E7-related TCR motifs was observed in the tumor microenvironment during treatment, whereas no such expansion was observed for non-HPV-specific T cells.

Receptor libraries were prepared by the immunoSEQ multiplex PCR assay. TCRdb holds this immuneACCESS table with in-frame rearrangements only. Some clones are missing; in checked studies, unresolved V genes explain under half, and the rest has no known cause. The sample has 7,500 to 8,000 clones on record, around 81% of them singletons. Together, the top ten hold 1.9% of the sample. Spanning cysteine to phenylalanine, the CDR3 consists of 12 amino acids. The CDR3 DNA has 36 bases and is translated from base 1. CDR1 MNHNS and CDR2 SASEGT are derived from the germline V gene. V lost 3 bases and J lost 4 bases; the stretch between them is 6 bases long. Repertoires were sampled repeatedly over the course of chemoradiotherapy, so clonal expansion could be followed in the tumor microenvironment.

Sampling took place from a patient who underwent chemoradiotherapy. This receptor was identified in a human donor with HPV-associated anogenital cancer. This receptor chain uses TRBV6-1 and TRBJ1-2; the D gene cannot be resolved reliably. The sequenced DNA is TGTGCCAGCAGTGACAGAATCTATGGCTACACCTTC. Translated, this is CASSDRIYGYTF.